The present entry profiles one TCR beta chain with its context. Only in-frame clones appear in the TCRdb table, and some are missing; sequencing was by immunoSEQ multiplex PCR. The table lists 120,000 or so clones, roughly nine tenths of them singletons, with roughly 5% in the top ten. The source of the sample is a study of blood T cell repertoires in COVID-19. About the study: Acute and convalescent COVID-19 samples came from the United States, Italy and Spain. Nucleic acid was either cDNA or gDNA, and it came from T cells, B-cell-depleted T cells, or PBMCs.

Germline assignment: CDR1 SGHTS and CDR2 YDEGEE. CDR3 length: 18 amino acids. With V trimmed by 2 bases and J by 2 bases, 8 bases remained unmatched. Sequenced input: peripheral blood. The sequence came from a man aged 60-69 years with COVID-19, enrolled during active disease. This chain connects TRBV5-8 to TRBJ2-6; 9 positions agree with TRBD1. CDR3 sequence: CASSLTGGVFTGANVLTF. The CDR3 DNA sequence: TGTGCCAGCAGCTTAACAGGGGGCGTTTTTACTGGGGCCAACGTCCTGACTTTC.